This T cell receptor beta chain derives from a study of blood T cells in healthy people across ages. Study-level background: Template switching picked up about one barcoded beta molecule for each two T cells.

CDR1 is DFQATT and CDR2 is SNEGSKA in the germline V gene (reference sequence). The CDR3 has 14 residues. V gave up 5 bases and J gave up 1 base; unmatched junction bases: 6. With regard to this clonotype: Its antigen is not identified.

Donors each provided roughly 10 milliliters of peripheral blood. PBMCs numbering at least 6.5 million were isolated per sample. Overall study results and limits: A roughly linear fall in TCR beta diversity per million T cells was seen with increasing age.

Primed by a sample-barcoded 5' primer and a J-beta primer mix, a second PCR proceeded for roughly 7 to 11 cycles. TCRdb redid the calling of the 5' RACE reads with MiXCR, one entry per CDR3 protein. The sample holds under 2,000,000 distinct CDR3 sequences; 49% are singletons and the top ten take approximately 2.1%. The clonotype was recovered from a woman in her thirties or forties in good health. The V and J genes are TRBV20-1 and TRBJ1-1; 8 positions agree with TRBD1. Material: blood. The CDR3 protein is CSARPGTGNTEAFF. CDR3 DNA sequence: TGCAGTGCTCGTCCCGGGACAGGGAACACTGAAGCTTTCTTT.